These 30 T cell receptor beta chains were all obtained from the same sample, sequenced in a study of blood T cells in healthy people across ages. Alongside a J-beta primer mix, a sample-barcoded 5' primer served in a second PCR lasting about 7 to 12 cycles. TCRdb redid the calling of the 5' RACE reads with MiXCR, one entry per CDR3 protein. The sample has some 940,000 distinct CDR3 sequences, roughly 28% seen once. The sample also formed part of further work on T cells of mothers and their children.

The sequencing sample was made of blood. The receptors shown here come from a woman between 35 and 50 years old in good health.

This clonotype was picked up many times. This sequence joins TRBV12-3 or TRBV12-4 and TRBJ2-7; unclear D gene. Trimming shortened V by 3 bases and J by 2 bases, and 14 bases separated the two germline ends. The CDR3 covers 15 residues. This chain's CDR3 is CASSFPVGSAYEQYF. CDR3 coding DNA: TGTGCCAGCAGTTTCCCCGTGGGCTCCGCCTACGAGCAGTACTTC.

The chain uses TRBV7-9 and TRBJ1-6; 10 bases match TRBD1. The CDR3 loop spans 16 amino acids. The trim removed 5 bases at V and 10 bases at J, leaving 11 bases unmatched. CDR1 and CDR2 from the germline V gene are SEHNR and FQNEAQ (reference sequence). CDR3 loop: CASSQSSGQGLSPLHF. CDR3 coding DNA: TGTGCCAGCAGCCAATCCTCGGGACAGGGGTTGTCACCCCTCCACTTT.

This clonotype has ten or more counts. This sequence joins TRBV12-3 or TRBV12-4 and TRBJ1-1, with D perhaps TRBD1 (5 bases). The CDR3 has 15 residues. V shed 2 bases and J shed 6 bases, with 16 bases lying between them. CDR3 in amino acids: CASSLRGQGGSEAFF. The CDR3 DNA reads as TGTGCCAGCAGTTTACGGGGTCAGGGAGGGTCTGAAGCTTTCTTT.

This clonotype came up a few times. V is TRBV10-3 and J is TRBJ1-4, with 7 bases fitting TRBD1. The CDR3 loop spans 15 amino acids. The ends lost 3 bases at V and 5 bases at J; junction bases unmatched: 6. CDR1 and CDR2 from the germline V gene are ENHRY and SYGVKD. The CDR3 nucleotides are TGTGCCATCAGTGAAGGGAGACAGGGCAATGAAAAACTGTTTTTT. Its protein is CAISEGRQGNEKLFF.

This clonotype appeared many times. The V and J genes are TRBV27 and TRBJ2-1; D unclear. Between the trimmed V and J ends, which lost 6 bases and 1 base, there was a span of 10 bases. The CDR3 extends over 14 amino acids. Germline CDR1 is MNHEY and CDR2 is SMNVEV (reference sequence). CDR3 protein: CASSPLLSYNEQFF. CDR3 nucleotide sequence: TGTGCCAGCAGCCCCCTCCTTTCCTACAATGAGCAGTTCTTC.

V gene TRBV24-1 combines with J gene TRBJ2-2, with TRBD1 identical over 7 bases. The V and J ends lost 3 bases and 0 bases, in that order; junction bases with no gene match: 3. This CDR3 region has 16 residues. The germline V gene encodes CDR1 KGHDR and CDR2 SFDVKD. CDR3 sequence reads: CATSDMTGTNTGELFF. The CDR3 DNA is TGTGCCACCAGTGATATGACAGGGACGAACACCGGGGAGCTGTTTTTT.

This clonotype was seen more than once but under ten times. The chain combines TRBV10-3 with TRBJ1-5; 8 bases are shared with TRBD1. Germline V gene data show CDR1 as ENHRY and CDR2 as SYGVKD. Trimming cost V 6 bases and J 3 bases; bases outside gene matches: 4. This CDR3 contains 14 residues. CDR3 sequence reads: CAISEDRDNQPQHF. As DNA, the CDR3 is TGTGCCATCAGCGAGGACAGGGACAATCAGCCCCAGCATTTT.

This chain links TRBV12-3 or TRBV12-4 with TRBJ2-2; D is possibly TRBD1 (6 bases). The CDR3 spans 13 residues. The chain's CDR3 is CGARSQGNGELFF. CDR3 bases: TGTGGGGCCCGATCACAGGGTAACGGGGAGCTGTTTTTT.

For the CDR3, the DNA is TGCGCCAGCAGCCAAGCAGAGACAGGGTCCAGCAATCAGCCCCAGCATTTT. The encoded protein is CASSQAETGSSNQPQHF. The chain links TRBV4-1 to TRBJ1-5; TRBD1 matches 7 bases. With V trimmed by 1 base and J by 1 base, 7 bases remained unmatched. The length of the CDR3 is 17 residues. Germline-derived CDR1 and CDR2 are MGHRA and YSYEKL.

The chain has TRBV5-1 and TRBJ1-1; TRBD1 is a possible D gene (5 bases). CDR1 and CDR2 (germline): SGHRS, YFSETQ. CDR3 size: 15 residues. Trimming took 6 bases from V and 0 from J, leaving 15 bases between them. This CDR3 is CASKGTGTVNTEAFF. DNA for the CDR3: TGCGCCAGCAAGGGGACCGGGACGGTGAACACTGAAGCTTTCTTT.

This clonotype was seen ten or more times. The chain carries TRBV5-5 and TRBJ2-7; D is tentatively TRBD1 or TRBD2 (5 bases each). There are 13 residues in the CDR3. CDR1 SGHKS and CDR2 YYEKEE come from the germline V gene (reference sequence). Deletions cut 4 bases from V and 4 bases from J, with 12 bases between. The CDR3 sequence is CASSPFGAYEQYF. The CDR3 region has the DNA TGTGCCAGCAGCCCGTTCGGGGCGTACGAGCAGTACTTC.

As for this clonotype: At one end, the junction sequence differs from germline, possibly due to a read error. The chain links TRBV24-1 to TRBJ2-1, with 7 bases that match TRBD2. The CDR3 spans 13 residues. Per the germline V gene, CDR1 is KGHDR and CDR2 is SFDVKD. In DNA form, the CDR3 reads TGTGCCACCAGTGATTCCCTAGCGGTCCCCCTAATCTTC. Protein product: CATSDSLAVPLIF.

This clonotype was seen at least ten times. The chain carries TRBV2 and TRBJ2-7, with 9 bases aligning to TRBD1. With 6 bases clipped from V and 1 base from J, the junction kept 4 bases outside the gene matches. The length of the CDR3 is 14 residues. Germline CDR1 and CDR2: SNHLY and FYNNEI. For the CDR3, the DNA is TGTGCCAGCAGGGGACAGGGTAGTTCCTACGAGCAGTACTTC. The encoded protein is CASRGQGSSYEQYF.

As to this clonotype: Germline and junction disagree at one end, which may indicate a read error. The gene calls are TRBV15 and TRBJ2-3; D perhaps matches TRBD1 (6 bases). The CDR3 has 17 residues. Germline V gene data show CDR1 as LNHNV and CDR2 as YYDKDF (reference sequence). The CDR3 is CATSRDRRQDDTDAQYF. The CDR3 coding sequence is TGTGCCACCAGCAGAGATAGGAGACAGGATGACACAGATGCGCAGTATTTT. The full variable domain, completed using reference TRBV15 and TRBJ2-3, is DAMVIQNPRYQVTQFGKPVTLSCSQTLNHNVMYWYQQKSSQAPKLLFHYYDKDFNNEADTPDNFQSRRPNTSFCFLDIRSPGLGDTAMYLCATSRDRRQDDTDAQYFGPGTRLTVL.

This chain joins TRBV7-8 and TRBJ2-7, with D uncertain. V was shortened by 5 bases and J by 0 bases, with 14 bases between the two germline ends. Looked up from germline, CDR1 is SGHVS and CDR2 is FQNEAQ. The CDR3 is 15 residues long. As DNA, the CDR3 is TGTGCCAGCAGCCTATACCGCGGTCACTCCTACGAGCAGTACTTC. It encodes CASSLYRGHSYEQYF.

At least ten counts were recorded for this clonotype. The chain uses TRBV19 and TRBJ2-4; 9 bases align to TRBD1. The germline V gene encodes CDR1 LNHDA and CDR2 SQIVND (reference sequence). V gave up 4 bases and J gave up 8 bases; unmatched junction bases: 9. CDR3 length: 15 amino acids. CDR3 bases: TGTGCCAGTAGTACTCCGGGACAGGGAGGAGACATTCAGTACTTC. Its protein product is CASSTPGQGGDIQYF.

The chain has TRBV5-1 and TRBJ2-2, with D hard to call. This CDR3 contains 13 residues. Trimming removed 4 bases at V and 6 bases at J, with 10 bases between. Germline CDR1 reads SGHRS; CDR2 reads YFSETQ. In DNA form, the CDR3 reads TGCGCCAGCAGCCCCTCTCCAGCCGGGGAGCTGTTTTTT. Amino acid sequence: CASSPSPAGELFF. Combining the CDR3 with reference TRBV5-1 and TRBJ2-2 gives the whole variable domain KAGVTQTPRYLIKTRGQQVTLSCSPISGHRSVSWYQQTPGQGLQFLFEYFSETQRNKGNFPGRFSGRQFSNSRSEMNVSTLELGDSALYLCASSPSPAGELFFGEGSRLTVL.

This clonotype was seen a few times. The genes are TRBV3-1 and TRBJ2-5; D is undetermined. The CDR3 spans 12 residues. V lost 2 bases, J lost 4 bases, and 5 bases lay in between. The germline V gene has CDR1 LGHDT and CDR2 YNNKEL (reference sequence). The DNA for the CDR3 is TGTGCCAGCAGCCAACATGGAGAGACCCAGTACTTC. Its translation: CASSQHGETQYF.

This clonotype was counted only a few times. The V call is TRBV20-1, the J call TRBJ2-5; D gene unclear. The closer fit of TRBJ2-1 to the DNA end suggests the J call may be wrong. CDR1 is DFQATT and CDR2 is SNEGSKA in the germline V gene (reference sequence). The CDR3 is made up of 14 amino acids. The CDR3 DNA is TGCAGTGCTAGAGATACCCTGAACCAAGAGACCCAGTTCTTC. Translating it yields CSARDTLNQETQFF.

The sample holds many counts of this clonotype. The rearrangement links TRBV27 to TRBJ2-7; 7 nucleotides align to TRBD1. V trimming: 5 bases; J trimming: 0 bases; junction bases outside the gene matches: 13. Germline V gives CDR1 MNHEY, CDR2 SMNVEV (reference sequence). There are 17 residues in the CDR3. DNA of the CDR3: TGTGCCAGCAGTCTCGCCCTGGGACAGCTTATCTCCTACGAGCAGTACTTC. It specifies CASSLALGQLISYEQYF.

The chain uses TRBV6-5 and TRBJ2-7, with TRBD2 matching 7 bases. Unmatched junction bases numbered 10, after V lost 6 bases and J lost 2 bases. The CDR3 extends over 15 amino acids. Germline values: CDR1 MNHEY, CDR2 SVGAGI. This chain's CDR3 is CASSPAVAGTYEQYF. CDR3 DNA: TGTGCCAGCAGCCCCGCGGTAGCGGGCACCTACGAGCAGTACTTC.

V and J are TRBV7-3 and TRBJ2-5, with 7 bases that match TRBD1. The ends lost 5 bases at V and 5 bases at J; junction bases unmatched: 5. There are 13 residues in the CDR3. Germline CDR1 SGHTA, CDR2 FQGTGA. The CDR3 coding sequence is TGTGCCAGCAGCCAGGGACAGATCGAGACCCAGTACTTC. Its protein is CASSQGQIETQYF.

The chain has TRBV6-5 and TRBJ1-1, with 7 positions matching TRBD1. This CDR3 spans 14 amino acids. Germline CDR1 and CDR2: MNHEY and SVGAGI. The J segment lost 6 bases and the V segment lost 7 bases, leaving 11 bases of the junction unmatched. The CDR3, as DNA: TGTGCCAGCACCTTAGACAGGGCGGGAGCTGAAGCTTTCTTT. Translation: CASTLDRAGAEAFF.

The genes are TRBV5-1 and TRBJ2-7, with 8 bases that match TRBD1. The V gene end was trimmed by 0 bases and the J gene end by 7 bases; junction bases not matched to a gene: 3. Germline CDR1 SGHRS, CDR2 YFSETQ. The CDR3 runs 13 residues. The DNA of the CDR3 is TGCGCCAGCAGCTTGGAGAGACAGGGGGAGCAGTACTTC. It is translated as CASSLERQGEQYF. Using reference TRBV5-1 and TRBJ2-7 for the parts outside the CDR3, the full variable domain is KAGVTQTPRYLIKTRGQQVTLSCSPISGHRSVSWYQQTPGQGLQFLFEYFSETQRNKGNFPGRFSGRQFSNSRSEMNVSTLELGDSALYLCASSLERQGEQYFGPGTRLTVT.

This clonotype has just a few counts. The chain couples TRBV27 to TRBJ2-7; 15 bases fit TRBD2. This CDR3 comprises 18 residues. Trimming removed 5 bases from V and 3 bases from J; junction bases left unmatched: 11. Germline assignment: CDR1 MNHEY and CDR2 SMNVEV (reference sequence). The CDR3 coding sequence is TGTGCCAGCAGTAGAACCGGGACTAGCGGGGGGTTTTTCTACGAGCAGTACTTC. Translated: CASSRTGTSGGFFYEQYF.

This clonotype showed up just a few times. This may be a read error, as it is one base from a much larger clone. The rearrangement links TRBV12-3 or TRBV12-4 to TRBJ2-1; TRBD2 matches at 8 bases. Trimming removed 7 bases from V and 10 bases from J; junction bases left unmatched: 15. CDR3 length: 15 residues. The CDR3 sequence is CASTTRLAFTYEQFF. CDR3 bases: TGTGCCAGCACCACCCGACTAGCGTTCACCTACGAGCAGTTCTTC.

A remark on this clonotype: A much more abundant neighbour one base away suggests this may be a read error. This chain joins TRBV20-1 and TRBJ2-3; 10 bases agree with TRBD2. J was trimmed by 2 bases and V by 2 bases; bases with no gene match: 10. CDR3 length equals 17 residues. Germline V CDR1 and CDR2: DFQATT, SNEGSKA (reference sequence). CDR3 region: CSARPLAGIPNTDTQYF. The CDR3 DNA reads as TGCAGTGCTAGACCACTAGCGGGGATACCTAACACAGATACGCAGTATTTT.

This clonotype was counted at least ten times. This sequence joins TRBV3-1 and TRBJ2-1, with D possibly being TRBD1 (5 bases). Germline loops: CDR1 LGHDT, CDR2 YNNKEL (reference sequence). The CDR3 contains 13 residues. Trimming removed 3 bases from V and 7 bases from J, with 10 bases in between. CDR3 loop: CASSQDIGNEQFF. The CDR3 nucleotides are TGTGCCAGCAGCCAGGACATAGGTAATGAGCAGTTCTTC.

The V call is TRBV11-2, the J call TRBJ2-5, with D possibly TRBD2 on 5 matching bases. Germline V CDR1 and CDR2: SGHAT, FQNNGV. This CDR3 comprises 14 residues. V was cut by 2 bases and J by 7 bases, with 14 bases left in between. In nucleotides, the CDR3 is TGTGCCAGCAGCTTATACCCTAGCTCGGGGACCCAGTACTTC. Its translation is CASSLYPSSGTQYF.

The rearrangement uses TRBV4-2 and TRBJ2-7; D remains unclear. Looked up from germline, CDR1 is LGHNA and CDR2 is YNFKEQ. This CDR3 spans 13 amino acids. V gave up 4 bases and J gave up 4 bases, with 11 bases separating them. In DNA form, the CDR3 reads TGTGCCAGCAGCCCTACCCTGGGGTACGAGCAGTACTTC. Residues: CASSPTLGYEQYF.